What follows is one TCR beta chain and its context. The data are from a study of blood T cell repertoires in COVID-19. Study overall: PBMCs, B-cell-depleted T cells, or T cells provided the cDNA or gDNA that made up the material.

Sequencing used immunoSEQ multiplex PCR; TCRdb keeps in-frame clones, though not all of them. This table holds around 140,000 clones, more than 75% found once. This sequence originates from a man at least 80 years old with acute or convalescent COVID-19. The sample comprised peripheral blood.

As DNA, the CDR3 is TGTGCCAGCAGCCAAGATCGGAGCGCTGAAGCTTTCTTT. Translated, it gives CASSQDRSAEAFF. The rearrangement links TRBV3-1 (or the pseudogene TRBV3-2) to TRBJ1-1; no reliable D call. The length of the CDR3 is 13 residues. V gave up 0 bases and J gave up 6 bases, with 8 bases separating them. Looked up from germline, CDR1 is LGHDT and CDR2 is YNNKEL (reference sequence).